This T cell receptor beta chain was obtained from a study of blood T cell repertoires in COVID-19. Whole-study context: In each case, the material was cDNA or gDNA derived from T cells, B-cell-depleted T cells, or PBMCs.

Germline loops: CDR1 LNHDA, CDR2 SQIVND (reference sequence). V lost 4 bases to trimming and J lost 6 bases; unmatched junction nucleotides: 3. This CDR3 region has 13 residues. Here immunoSEQ multiplex PCR was the method, and the copy in TCRdb shows in-frame clones only, minus some. The profile shows 170,000 or so clones, about 83% of them singletons. Material: peripheral blood. The receptor comes from a young woman who had recovered from COVID-19. J is TRBJ1-5 and V is TRBV19; 7 bases match TRBD1. The CDR3 DNA is TGTGCCAGTAGTAGGACAGGTGGTCAGCCCCAGCATTTT. Translating gives CASSRTGGQPQHF.